A single TCR beta chain is shown here with its context. These data belong to a study of control samples from healthy donors and cancer patients. Trimming took off 4 bases at V and 1 base at J, with 16 bases between the two ends. Per germline, CDR1 SNHLY and CDR2 FYNNEI. CDR3 length equals 16 residues. This table comes from immunoSEQ multiplex PCR, and its TCRdb copy is limited to in-frame clones, with some not included. Of approximately 90,000 clones detected, roughly 90% appear once; the ten largest clones hold under 15%. The genes are TRBV2 and TRBJ1-1; D is unresolved. Material for sequencing was blood. This TCR was sampled from a woman in her sixties or seventies in good health. The CDR3 nucleotides are TGTGCCAGCAGTGCTCTGGGCAGCTTGGGGAACACTGAAGCTTTCTTT. This encodes CASSALGSLGNTEAFF. Combining the CDR3 with reference TRBV2 and TRBJ1-1 gives the whole variable domain EPEVTQTPSHQVTQMGQEVILRCVPISNHLYFYWYRQILGQKVEFLVSFYNNEISEKSEIFDDQFSVERPDGSNFTLKIRSTKLEDSAMYFCASSALGSLGNTEAFFGQGTRLTVV.